A single sample is the source of the 14 T cell receptor beta chains below, sequenced in a study of radiotherapy plus CTLA-4 blockade in lung cancer (dated by TCRdb to 2016 to 2018). Libraries came from the immunoSEQ multiplex PCR assay. TCRdb provides this immuneACCESS table in a form limited to in-frame rearrangements. Some clones are lacking; in checked studies, under half of them reflect an unresolved V gene, and why the rest are absent is not known. This sample has roughly 63,000 clones in its table, and about 72% of those were observed once. Jointly, the top ten make up about 8.5% of the sample. The sequencing here drew on peripheral blood, taken from a patient treated with radiotherapy plus ipilimumab. The receptors derive from a human donor with non-small cell lung cancer whose response to radiotherapy plus ipilimumab could not be evaluated.

V usage is TRBV7-2 and J usage is TRBJ2-1, with D perhaps matching TRBD2 (6 bases). The V and J ends lost 5 bases and 4 bases respectively, with 12 bases between them. From germline, CDR1 is SGHTA and CDR2 FQGNSA. The CDR3 covers 14 residues. CDR3 sequence (DNA): TGTGCCAGCAGCCCCGCCGGGAGTTACAATGAGCAGTTCTTC. Amino acid sequence: CASSPAGSYNEQFF.

This clone appeared a single time. The rearrangement links TRBV6-1 to TRBJ1-2, with D possibly matching TRBD1 (5 bases). The CDR3 runs 13 residues. From germline, CDR1 is MNHNS and CDR2 SASEGT. Trimming pared 6 bases from V and 6 bases from J, leaving 14 bases between. The CDR3 DNA is TGTGCCAGCAGCCCCCAGGGTGGAAATGGCTACACCTTC. This encodes CASSPQGGNGYTF.

This chain uses TRBV9 with TRBJ1-3; D uncertain. Trimming took 0 bases from V and 2 from J, leaving 12 bases between them. Germline-derived CDR1 and CDR2 are SGDLS and YYNGEE. The CDR3 runs 16 residues. The CDR3 region is CASSVVSGVAGNTIYF. For the CDR3, the DNA is TGTGCCAGCAGCGTAGTATCTGGAGTGGCTGGAAACACCATATATTTT.

CDR3 sequence (DNA): TGTGCCAGCAGCTTAATTCCGGTCGCGAACACCGGGGAGCTGTTTTTT. Translating it yields CASSLIPVANTGELFF. This chain uses TRBV7-3 with TRBJ2-2; no reliable D call. Germline V CDR1 and CDR2: SGHTA, FQGTGA. This CDR3 is 16 amino acids long. The ends were cut back, 1 base at V and 0 bases at J, with 9 bases in the middle.

The rearrangement links TRBV29-1 to TRBJ2-7, with 10 bases that match TRBD2. The CDR3 totals 14 residues. V dropped 4 bases and J dropped 7; count of bases not matched to a gene: 10. Germline V gives CDR1 SQVTM, CDR2 ANQGSEA. This chain's CDR3 is CSVVSGRALGEQYF. CDR3 bases: TGCAGCGTTGTCAGCGGGAGGGCCCTCGGGGAGCAGTACTTC.

The CDR3 is CASSEAWEQYF. The CDR3 region has the DNA TGTGCCAGCAGCGAGGCTTGGGAGCAGTACTTC. The chain is built from TRBV6-6 and TRBJ2-7; D call uncertain. The CDR3 covers 11 residues. The germline gives CDR1 MNHNY, CDR2 SVGAGI (reference sequence). With 6 bases removed from V and 7 bases from J, the gap between germline ends came to 10 bases.

In its sample, this clone was seen a few times. The V and J genes are TRBV5-6 and TRBJ1-5; D may be TRBD1 (5 bases). The germline gives CDR1 SGHDT, CDR2 YYEEEE. The CDR3 covers 16 residues. The germline V and J ends were trimmed by 4 bases and 2 bases, with 16 bases remaining between them. The CDR3 coding sequence is TGTGCCAGCAGCCCCCGACAGTCAAGGGGCAATCAGCCCCAGCATTTT. Its translation: CASSPRQSRGNQPQHF.

The chain is built from TRBV5-6 and TRBJ2-1, with D maybe TRBD2 (6 bases). Between the trimmed V and J ends, which lost 3 bases and 0 bases, there was a span of 16 bases. The CDR3 loop spans 17 amino acids. CDR1 is SGHDT and CDR2 is YYEEEE in the germline V gene. The CDR3 protein is CASSSTEGGPSYNEQFF. The DNA of the CDR3 is TGTGCCAGCAGCTCTACGGAGGGAGGTCCCTCCTACAATGAGCAGTTCTTC.

The rearrangement uses TRBV12-5 and TRBJ2-7; 9 nucleotides line up with TRBD1. Per germline, CDR1 LGHNT and CDR2 FRNRAP. This CDR3 has 14 residues. V gave up 6 bases and J gave up 5 bases; unmatched junction bases: 8. CDR3 coding DNA: TGTGCTAGTGGATTCGGGACAGGGCCCAACGAGCAGTACTTC. This translates into CASGFGTGPNEQYF.

This clone was counted a few times. The V gene is TRBV5-1, the J gene TRBJ1-2; 9 bases align to TRBD1. CDR3 length: 14 residues. V gave up 4 bases and J gave up 8 bases; unmatched junction bases: 9. CDR1 and CDR2 from the germline V gene are SGHRS and YFSETQ. The CDR3 bases are TGCGCCAGCAGCCGCGCAACAGGGGGCGACGGCTACACCTTC. It yields the protein CASSRATGGDGYTF. The complete variable domain, with remaining parts taken from reference TRBV5-1 and TRBJ1-2, reads KAGVTQTPRYLIKTRGQQVTLSCSPISGHRSVSWYQQTPGQGLQFLFEYFSETQRNKGNFPGRFSGRQFSNSRSEMNVSTLELGDSALYLCASSRATGGDGYTFGSGTRLTVV.

This clone was counted once. A junction boundary mismatches the germline segment, possibly from a read error. The chain is built from TRBV7-2 and TRBJ2-7; 8 bases line up with TRBD1. The CDR3 loop spans 17 amino acids. Germline V gene sequence: CDR1 SGHTA, CDR2 FQGNSA. The CDR3 region has the DNA TGCGCCAGCAGCCAAGACGGGACAGGTCATATTTCCTACGAGCAGTACTTC. It encodes CASSQDGTGHISYEQYF. Using reference TRBV7-2 and TRBJ2-7 for the parts outside the CDR3, the full variable domain is GAGVSQSPSNKVTEKGKDVELRCDPISGHTALYWYRQSLGQGLEFLIYFQGNSAPDKSGLPSDRFSAERTGGSVSTLTIQRTQQEDSAVYLCASSQDGTGHISYEQYFGPGTRLTVT.

This clone came up a few times. The V call is TRBV27, the J call TRBJ1-2, with D possibly matching TRBD1 (6 bases). Per the germline V gene, CDR1 is MNHEY and CDR2 is SMNVEV (reference sequence). The CDR3 consists of 13 residues. V was trimmed by 1 base and J by 6 bases, leaving 9 bases between them. The CDR3 DNA is TGTGCCAGCAGTTTATTGACAGGACATGGCTACACCTTC. Protein product: CASSLLTGHGYTF.

This clone showed up just once. The V gene is TRBV5-1, the J gene TRBJ2-7; tentative D call: TRBD2 (5 bases). The CDR3 sequence is 12 residues long. V was cut by 2 bases and J by 4 bases, with 7 bases left in between. Per the germline V gene, CDR1 is SGHRS and CDR2 is YFSETQ. The CDR3 bases are TGCGCCAGCAGCTTTTCGGGGTACGAGCAGTACTTC. The encoded protein is CASSFSGYEQYF.

V and J are TRBV9 and TRBJ1-1; D call uncertain. The CDR3 has 14 residues. Germline-derived CDR1 and CDR2 are SGDLS and YYNGEE. V gave up 1 base and J gave up 8 bases, with 15 bases separating them. The CDR3 bases are TGTGCCAGCAGCGTAAGTGATGCAGGCGAAGAAGCTTTCTTT. Translated, it gives CASSVSDAGEEAFF.